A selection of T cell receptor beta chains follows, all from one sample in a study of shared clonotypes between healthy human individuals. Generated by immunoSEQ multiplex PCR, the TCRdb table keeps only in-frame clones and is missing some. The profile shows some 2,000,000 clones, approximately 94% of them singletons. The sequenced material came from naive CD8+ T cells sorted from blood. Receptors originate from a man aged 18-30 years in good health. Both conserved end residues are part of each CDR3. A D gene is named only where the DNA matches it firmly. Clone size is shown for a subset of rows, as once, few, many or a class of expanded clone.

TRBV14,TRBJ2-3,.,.,CASSQEDKLTDTQYF,TGTGCCAGCAGCCAAGAAGATAAACTAACAGATACGCAGTATTTT
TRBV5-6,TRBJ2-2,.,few,CASSSMSGTGELFF,TGTGCCAGCAGCTCGATGAGTGGCACCGGGGAGCTGTTTTTT
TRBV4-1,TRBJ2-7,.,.,CASSQVEAYEQYF,TGCGCCAGCAGCCAGGTGGAGGCCTACGAGCAGTACTTC
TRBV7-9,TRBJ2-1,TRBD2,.,CASSEGLVPEQFF,TGTGCCAGCAGCGAAGGACTAGTCCCTGAGCAGTTCTTC
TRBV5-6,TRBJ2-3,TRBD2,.,CASSPNLAGESTDTQYF,TGTGCCAGCAGCCCGAACTTAGCGGGAGAGAGCACAGATACGCAGTATTTT
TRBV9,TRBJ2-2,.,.,CASSASGTGGSGELFF,TGTGCCAGCAGCGCCTCCGGGACCGGCGGGTCCGGGGAGCTGTTTTTT
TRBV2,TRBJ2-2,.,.,CASSGWGAHTGELFF,TGTGCCAGCAGCGGGTGGGGAGCCCACACCGGGGAGCTGTTTTTT
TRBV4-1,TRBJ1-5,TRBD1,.,CASSQDHLTGISNQPQHF,TGCGCCAGCAGCCAAGATCACCTGACAGGGATTAGCAATCAGCCCCAGCATTTT
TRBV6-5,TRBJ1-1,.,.,CASSNGYNTEAFF,TGTGCCAGCAGTAACGGCTACAACACTGAAGCTTTCTTT
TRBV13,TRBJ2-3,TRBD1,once,CASSNRDRGTDTQYF,TGTGCCAGCAGCAACCGGGACAGGGGAACAGATACGCAGTATTTT
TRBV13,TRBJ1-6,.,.,CASSLGDNNSPLHF,TGTGCCAGCAGCTTGGGGGATAATAATTCACCCCTCCACTTT
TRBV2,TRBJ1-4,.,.,CASSPSTAINEKLFF,TGTGCCAGCAGCCCTTCGACGGCGATTAATGAAAAACTGTTTTTT
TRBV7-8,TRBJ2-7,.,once,CASSLALGNEQYF,TGTGCCAGCAGCTTAGCGCTTGGCAACGAGCAGTACTTC
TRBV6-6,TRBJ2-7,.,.,CASSIPLGLEQYF,TGTGCCAGCAGCATACCTCTAGGGCTCGAGCAGTACTTC
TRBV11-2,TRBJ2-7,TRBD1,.,CASSLAGGVFYEQYF,TGTGCCAGCAGCTTAGCAGGGGGCGTCTTCTACGAGCAGTACTTC
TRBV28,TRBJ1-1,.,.,CASSLRVTEAFF,TGTGCCAGCAGTTTAAGGGTCACTGAAGCTTTCTTT
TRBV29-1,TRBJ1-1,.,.,CSAWEGPNTEAFF,TGCAGCGCTTGGGAGGGGCCGAACACTGAAGCTTTCTTT
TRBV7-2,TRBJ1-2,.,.,CASSLGWGDYGYTF,TGTGCCAGCAGCTTAGGATGGGGGGACTATGGCTACACCTTC
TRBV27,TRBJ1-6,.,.,CASTNMAPLGSYNSPLHF,TGTGCCAGCACCAATATGGCGCCCTTGGGCTCCTATAATTCACCCCTCCACTTT
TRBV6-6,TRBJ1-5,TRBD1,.,CASSQTGTGGSQPQHF,TGTGCCAGCAGCCAGACCGGGACAGGGGGCAGTCAGCCCCAGCATTTT
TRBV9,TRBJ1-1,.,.,CASSVGASPNTEAFF,TGTGCCAGCAGCGTAGGGGCCAGCCCGAACACTGAAGCTTTCTTT
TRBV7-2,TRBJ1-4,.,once,CASRRTVGVLNEKLFF,TGTGCCAGCAGACGAACGGTGGGGGTCTTAAATGAAAAACTGTTTTTT
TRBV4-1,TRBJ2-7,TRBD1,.,CASSQGLDRAYEQYF,TGCGCCAGCAGCCAGGGACTGGACAGGGCCTACGAGCAGTACTTC
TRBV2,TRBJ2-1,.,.,CASSEVGPTSYNEQFF,TGTGCCAGCAGTGAGGTAGGACCCACGTCCTACAATGAGCAGTTCTTC
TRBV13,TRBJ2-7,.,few,CASSLVGQGAFHEQYF,TGTGCCAGCAGCTTAGTCGGTCAGGGAGCTTTCCACGAGCAGTACTTC
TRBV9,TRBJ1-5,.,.,CASSVGVQNQPQHF,TGTGCCAGCAGCGTAGGGGTGCAGAATCAGCCCCAGCATTTT
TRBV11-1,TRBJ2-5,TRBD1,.,CASSTWDSHQETQYF,TGTGCCAGCAGCACGTGGGACAGCCACCAAGAGACCCAGTACTTC
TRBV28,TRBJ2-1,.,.,CASSLGTPNEQFF,TGTGCCAGCAGCCTCGGGACACCCAATGAGCAGTTCTTC
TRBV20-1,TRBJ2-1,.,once,CSAIENEQFF,TGCAGTGCCATTGAGAATGAGCAGTTCTTC
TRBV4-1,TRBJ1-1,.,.,CASSQDQGWGMNTEAFF,TGCGCCAGCAGCCAAGACCAGGGGTGGGGTATGAACACTGAAGCTTTCTTT
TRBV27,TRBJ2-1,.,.,CASSLWGGTAYNEQFF,TGTGCCAGCAGTTTGTGGGGCGGGACCGCCTACAATGAGCAGTTCTTC
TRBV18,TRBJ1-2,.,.,CASSRDPLYGYTF,TGTGCCAGCTCAAGGGACCCTCTCTATGGCTACACCTTC
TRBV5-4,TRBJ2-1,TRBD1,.,CATQGIFYNEQFF,TGTGCCACACAGGGGATATTTTACAATGAGCAGTTCTTC
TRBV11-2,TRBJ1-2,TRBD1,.,CASSSGQDYYGYTF,TGTGCCAGCAGCTCCGGACAGGACTACTATGGCTACACCTTC
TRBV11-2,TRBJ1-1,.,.,CASSWVGVGEAFF,TGTGCCAGCAGCTGGGTTGGGGTTGGTGAAGCTTTCTTT
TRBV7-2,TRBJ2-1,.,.,CASSLLGGYNEQFF,TGTGCCAGCAGCTTATTAGGGGGGTACAATGAGCAGTTCTTC
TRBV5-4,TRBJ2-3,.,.,CASSLAGLSTDTQYF,TGTGCCAGCAGCTTGGCGGGCCTCAGCACAGATACGCAGTATTTT
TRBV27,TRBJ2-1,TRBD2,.,CASRRWGGGGGADEQFF,TGTGCCAGCCGTCGGTGGGGCGGTGGCGGGGGGGCGGATGAGCAGTTCTTC
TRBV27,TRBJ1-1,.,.,CASSVLGAEAFF,TGTGCCAGCAGTGTTCTTGGGGCCGAGGCTTTCTTT